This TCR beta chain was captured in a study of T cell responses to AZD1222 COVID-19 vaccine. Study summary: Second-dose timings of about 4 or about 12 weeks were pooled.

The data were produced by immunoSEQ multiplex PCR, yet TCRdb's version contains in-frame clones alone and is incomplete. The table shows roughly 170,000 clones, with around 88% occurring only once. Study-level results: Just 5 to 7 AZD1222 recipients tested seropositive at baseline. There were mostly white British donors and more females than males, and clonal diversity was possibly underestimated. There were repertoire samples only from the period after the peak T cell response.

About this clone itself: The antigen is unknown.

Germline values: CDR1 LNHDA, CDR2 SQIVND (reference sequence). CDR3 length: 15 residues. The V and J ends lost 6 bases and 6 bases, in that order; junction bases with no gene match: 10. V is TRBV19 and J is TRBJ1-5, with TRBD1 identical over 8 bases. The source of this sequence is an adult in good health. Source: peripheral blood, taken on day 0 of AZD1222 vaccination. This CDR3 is CASRLGQGVGQPQHF. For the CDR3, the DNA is TGTGCCAGTAGGCTAGGACAGGGTGTGGGTCAGCCCCAGCATTTT.